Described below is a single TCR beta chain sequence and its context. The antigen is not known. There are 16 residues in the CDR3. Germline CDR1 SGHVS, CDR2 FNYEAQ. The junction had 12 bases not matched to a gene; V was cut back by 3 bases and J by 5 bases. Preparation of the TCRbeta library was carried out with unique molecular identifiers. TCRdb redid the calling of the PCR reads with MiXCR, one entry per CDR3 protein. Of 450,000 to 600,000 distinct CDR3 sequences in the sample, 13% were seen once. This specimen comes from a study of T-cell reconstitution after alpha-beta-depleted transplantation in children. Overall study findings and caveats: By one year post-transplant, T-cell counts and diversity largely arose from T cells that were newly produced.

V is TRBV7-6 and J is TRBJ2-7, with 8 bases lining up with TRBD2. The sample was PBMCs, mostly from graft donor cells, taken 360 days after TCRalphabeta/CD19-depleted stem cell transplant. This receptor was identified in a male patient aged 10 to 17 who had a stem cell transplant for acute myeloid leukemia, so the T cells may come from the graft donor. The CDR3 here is CASSFFLTGGPHEQYF. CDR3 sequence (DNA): TGTGCCAGCAGCTTTTTCTTAACGGGAGGGCCCCACGAGCAGTACTTC.